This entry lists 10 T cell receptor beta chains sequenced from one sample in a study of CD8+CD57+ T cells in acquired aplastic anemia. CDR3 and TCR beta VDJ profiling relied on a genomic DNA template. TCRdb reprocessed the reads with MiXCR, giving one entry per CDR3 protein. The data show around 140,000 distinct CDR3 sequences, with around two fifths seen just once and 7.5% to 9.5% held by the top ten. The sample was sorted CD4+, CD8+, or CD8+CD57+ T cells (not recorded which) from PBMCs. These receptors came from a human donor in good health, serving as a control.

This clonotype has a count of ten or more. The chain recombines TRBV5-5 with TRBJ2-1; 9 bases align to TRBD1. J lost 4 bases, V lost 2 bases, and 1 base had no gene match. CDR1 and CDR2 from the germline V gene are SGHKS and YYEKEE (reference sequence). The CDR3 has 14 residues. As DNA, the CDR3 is TGTGCCAGCAGCTTCGACAGGGGGTACAATGAGCAGTTCTTC. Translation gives CASSFDRGYNEQFF.

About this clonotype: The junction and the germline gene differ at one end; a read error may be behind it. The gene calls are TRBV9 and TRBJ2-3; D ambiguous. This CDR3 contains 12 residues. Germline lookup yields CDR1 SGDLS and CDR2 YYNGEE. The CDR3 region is CGSSVGTDTQYF. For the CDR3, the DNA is TGTGGCAGCAGCGTGGGCACAGATACGCAGTATTTT.

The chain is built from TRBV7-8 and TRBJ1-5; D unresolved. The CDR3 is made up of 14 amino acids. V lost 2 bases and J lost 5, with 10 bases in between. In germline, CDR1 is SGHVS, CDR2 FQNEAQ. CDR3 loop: CASSLRRVDQPQHF. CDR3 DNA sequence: TGTGCCAGCAGCTTAAGGAGGGTGGATCAGCCCCAGCATTTT. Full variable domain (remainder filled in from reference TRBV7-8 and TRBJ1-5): GAGVSQSPRYKVAKRGQDVALRCDPISGHVSLFWYQQALGQGPEFLTYFQNEAQLDKSGLPSDRFFAERPEGSVSTLKIQRTQQEDSAVYLCASSLRRVDQPQHFGDGTRLSIL.

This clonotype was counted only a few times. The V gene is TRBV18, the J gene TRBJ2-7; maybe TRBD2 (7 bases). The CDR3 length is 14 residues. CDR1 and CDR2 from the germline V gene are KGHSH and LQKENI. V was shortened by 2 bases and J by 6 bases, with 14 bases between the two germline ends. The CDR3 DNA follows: TGTGCCAGCTCACCAGGGGGGGCTTCGGGCGAGCAGTACTTC. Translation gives CASSPGGASGEQYF. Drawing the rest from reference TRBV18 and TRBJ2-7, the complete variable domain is NAGVMQNPRHLVRRRGQEARLRCSPMKGHSHVYWYRQLPEEGLKFMVYLQKENIIDESGMPKERFSAEFPKEGPSILRIQQVVRGDSAAYFCASSPGGASGEQYFGPGTRLTVT.

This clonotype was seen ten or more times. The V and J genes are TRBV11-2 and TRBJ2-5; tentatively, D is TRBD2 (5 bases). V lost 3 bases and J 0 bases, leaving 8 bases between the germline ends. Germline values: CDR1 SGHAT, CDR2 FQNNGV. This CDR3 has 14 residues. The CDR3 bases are TGTGCCAGCAGCTTTTTCGGGAACCAAGAGACCCAGTACTTC. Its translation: CASSFFGNQETQYF.

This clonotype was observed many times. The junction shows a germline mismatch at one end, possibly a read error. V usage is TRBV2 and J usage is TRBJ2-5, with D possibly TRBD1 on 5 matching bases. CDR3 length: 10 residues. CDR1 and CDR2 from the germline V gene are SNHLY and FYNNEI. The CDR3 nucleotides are TGTGCCAGCAGTTACAGGCGCCTGCACTTC. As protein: CASSYRRLHF.

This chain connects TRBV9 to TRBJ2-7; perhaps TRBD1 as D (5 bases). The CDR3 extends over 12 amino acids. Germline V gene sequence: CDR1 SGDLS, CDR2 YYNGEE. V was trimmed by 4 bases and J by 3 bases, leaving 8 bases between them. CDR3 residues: CASSQGDYEQYF. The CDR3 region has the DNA TGTGCCAGCAGCCAAGGGGACTACGAGCAGTACTTC.

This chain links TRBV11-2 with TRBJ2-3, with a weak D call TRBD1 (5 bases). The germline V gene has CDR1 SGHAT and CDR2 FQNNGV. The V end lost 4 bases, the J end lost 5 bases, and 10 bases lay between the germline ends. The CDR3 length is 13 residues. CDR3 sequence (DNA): TGTGCCAGCAGCTCCGGTCAGGGAGATACGCAGTATTTT. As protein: CASSSGQGDTQYF.

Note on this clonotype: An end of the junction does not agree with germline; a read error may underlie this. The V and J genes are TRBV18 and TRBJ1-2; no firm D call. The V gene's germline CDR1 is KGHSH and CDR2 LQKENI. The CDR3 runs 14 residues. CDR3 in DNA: TGTGCCAGCTCACCAAGTTCGGACTACTATGGCTACGCCTTC. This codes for CASSPSSDYYGYAF.

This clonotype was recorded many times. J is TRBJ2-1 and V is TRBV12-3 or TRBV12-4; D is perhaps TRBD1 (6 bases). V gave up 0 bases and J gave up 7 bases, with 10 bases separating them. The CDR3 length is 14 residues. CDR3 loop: CASSLAPRGNEQFF. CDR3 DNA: TGTGCCAGCAGTTTAGCCCCCAGGGGTAATGAGCAGTTCTTC.